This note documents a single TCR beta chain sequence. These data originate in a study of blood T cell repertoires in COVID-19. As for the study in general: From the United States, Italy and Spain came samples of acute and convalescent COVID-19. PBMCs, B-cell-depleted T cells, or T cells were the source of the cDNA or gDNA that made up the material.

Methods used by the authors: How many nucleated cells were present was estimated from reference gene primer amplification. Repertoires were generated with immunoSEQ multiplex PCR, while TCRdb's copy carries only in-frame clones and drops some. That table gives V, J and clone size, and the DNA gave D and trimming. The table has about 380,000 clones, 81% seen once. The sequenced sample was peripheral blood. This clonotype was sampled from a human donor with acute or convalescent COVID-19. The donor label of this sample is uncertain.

The CDR3 loop is CASSLSVAGDYNEQFF. In DNA form, the CDR3 reads TGTGCCAGCAGTTTATCAGTAGCGGGGGATTACAATGAGCAGTTCTTC. The chain carries TRBV27 and TRBJ2-1; 9 bases match TRBD2. V shed 0 bases, J shed 4 bases, and the junction held 4 bases outside the gene matches. Germline V gene data show CDR1 as MNHEY and CDR2 as SMNVEV (reference sequence). This CDR3 spans 16 amino acids.